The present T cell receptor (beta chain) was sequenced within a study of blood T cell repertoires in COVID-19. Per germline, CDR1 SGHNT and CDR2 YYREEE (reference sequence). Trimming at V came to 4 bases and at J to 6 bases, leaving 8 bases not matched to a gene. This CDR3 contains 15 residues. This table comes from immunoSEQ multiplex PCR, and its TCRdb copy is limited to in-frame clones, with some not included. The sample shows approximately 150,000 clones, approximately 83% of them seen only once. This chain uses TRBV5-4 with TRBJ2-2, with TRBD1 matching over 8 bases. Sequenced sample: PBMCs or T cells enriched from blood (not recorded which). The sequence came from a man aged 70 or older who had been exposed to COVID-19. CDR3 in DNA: TGTGCCAGCAGCCCCGGGACAGGCCGTTCCGGGGAGCTGTTTTTT. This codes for CASSPGTGRSGELFF.